The 3 T cell receptor beta chains in this list originate from one sample, sequenced in a study of cytomegalovirus exposure and HLA in healthy donors. Both 60 Vbeta primers and 13 Jbeta primers went into the PCR. Here immunoSEQ multiplex PCR was the method, and the copy in TCRdb shows in-frame clones only, minus some. The data show 200,000 or so clones, with around 82% seen just once and 0.25% to 0.3% held by the top ten. The sequenced material came from PBMCs. These receptors were obtained from a boy aged 5-17 years in good health and CMV-seronegative.

The J gene is TRBJ1-2, the V gene TRBV28, with TRBD1 matching 7 bases. The CDR3 sequence is 13 residues long. Germline V gene sequence: CDR1 MDHEN, CDR2 SYDVKM. The V and J ends lost 7 bases and 8 bases, in that order; junction bases with no gene match: 10. The CDR3 DNA follows: TGTGCCAGCATCGGACAGGCCCAGGGAGGCTACACCTTC. Its translation is CASIGQAQGGYTF.

The chain links TRBV9 to TRBJ1-2; no clear D. Looked up from germline, CDR1 is SGDLS and CDR2 is YYNGEE. This CDR3 is built from 14 residues. The V gene lost 0 bases and the J gene lost 5 bases, with 11 bases spanning the gap. This CDR3 is CASSVGADDYGYTF. The DNA for the CDR3 is TGTGCCAGCAGCGTAGGGGCAGATGATTATGGCTACACCTTC.

The chain employs TRBV27 and TRBJ1-1; the D gene is possibly TRBD1 (6 bases). V was pared by 11 bases and J by 2 bases, with 21 bases between. CDR1 and CDR2 from the germline V gene are MNHEY and SMNVEV (reference sequence). The CDR3 sequence is 15 residues long. CDR3 in amino acids: CAARDITLGNTEAFF. The CDR3 DNA reads as TGTGCCGCTCGGGACATCACTCTTGGAAACACTGAAGCTTTCTTT.